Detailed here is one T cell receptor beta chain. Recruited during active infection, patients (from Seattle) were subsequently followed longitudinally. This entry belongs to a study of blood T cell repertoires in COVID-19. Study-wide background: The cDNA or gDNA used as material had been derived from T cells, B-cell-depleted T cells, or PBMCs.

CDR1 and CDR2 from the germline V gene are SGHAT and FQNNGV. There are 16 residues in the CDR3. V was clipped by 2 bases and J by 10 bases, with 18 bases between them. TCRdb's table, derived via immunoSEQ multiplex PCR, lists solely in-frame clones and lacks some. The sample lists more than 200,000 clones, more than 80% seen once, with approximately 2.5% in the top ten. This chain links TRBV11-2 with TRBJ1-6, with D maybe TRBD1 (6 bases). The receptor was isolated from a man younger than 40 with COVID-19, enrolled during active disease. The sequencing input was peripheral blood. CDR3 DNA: TGTGCCAGCAGCTTATATGGGCTCCCAGGGGTCTCACCCCTCCACTTT. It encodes CASSLYGLPGVSPLHF.